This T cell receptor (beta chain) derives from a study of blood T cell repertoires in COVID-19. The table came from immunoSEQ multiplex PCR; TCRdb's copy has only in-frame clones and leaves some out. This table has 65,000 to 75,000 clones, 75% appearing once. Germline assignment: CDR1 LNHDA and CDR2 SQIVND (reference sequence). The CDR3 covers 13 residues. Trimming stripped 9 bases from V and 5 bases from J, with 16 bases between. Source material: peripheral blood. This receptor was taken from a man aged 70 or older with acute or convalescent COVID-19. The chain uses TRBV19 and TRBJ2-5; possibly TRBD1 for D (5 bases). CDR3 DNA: TGTGCCAGCTCTTTTGCGTCAGGGGAGACCCAGTACTTC. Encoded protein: CASSFASGETQYF.